This T cell receptor (beta chain) emerged from a study of tumor and adjacent non-tumor tissue in lung cancer. This CDR3 has 15 residues. Germline CDR1 SGHRS, CDR2 YFSETQ. RNA was extracted from bulk tissue without any cell sorting. Distant lung tissue was collected more than 3 cm away from the tumor edge. Three rounds of nested PCR, following a modified ARM-PCR protocol, produced the TCRbeta library. TCRdb re-called the multiplex PCR reads with MiXCR, one entry per CDR3 protein. The table lists more than 75,000 distinct CDR3 sequences, 80% of them singletons, with roughly 33% in the top ten. Details on this clonotype: An end of the junction differs from the germline gene, which may be a read error.

The chain has TRBV5-1 and TRBJ1-6, with D possibly matching TRBD1 (6 bases). This receptor was taken from a man between 60 and 75 years old with small cell lung cancer. Sequencing was carried out using distant non-tumor lung tissue. The CDR3 nucleotides read TGCGCCAGCAGCTTATACGGACAGAAGAATTCACTCCTCCACTTT. This gives the protein CASSLYGQKNSLLHF.